This T cell receptor beta chain was recovered during a study of blood T cell repertoires in COVID-19. Study-level information: Both acute and convalescent COVID-19 samples were obtained from the United States, Italy and Spain.

V dropped 4 bases and J dropped 5; count of bases not matched to a gene: 4. Germline V lookup: CDR1 SGHDN, CDR2 FVKESK. CDR3 length equals 13 residues. Assay: immunoSEQ multiplex PCR; the TCRdb copy retains only in-frame clones and omits some. The profile shows 150,000 to 200,000 clones, roughly nine tenths of them singletons. This TCR derives from a human donor with acute COVID-19. The donor label of this sample is uncertain. What was sequenced was PBMCs or T cells enriched from blood (not recorded which). The chain carries TRBV14 and TRBJ2-7; the match to TRBD2 covers 8 bases. In DNA form, the CDR3 reads TGTGCCAGCAGCCGAGTCGGGGGGGACGAGCAGTACTTC. It specifies CASSRVGGDEQYF.